The subject of this entry is one T cell receptor beta chain. This clonotype was detected many times. Its antigen target is currently unknown. Nothing much larger sits one base from this clone, and base qualities are not available. The source of the sample is a study of molecular identifiers for immune sequencing clone quantification (dated by TCRdb to between 2018 and 2020). Looking at the study overall: For a replicate experiment, RNA from roughly 20,000 or 100,000 naive CD8 T cells was divided into five aliquots, and four of the five aliquots were sequenced. The study was a methods study using CD8 T cells to benchmark molecular-identifier clustering-based TCR repertoire sequencing (MIDCIRS) and TCR RNA copy counting.

The paper's findings and limits, for the study overall: When barcode sub-clustering was left out, chimeric consensus sequences inflated TCR diversity, with chimeras reaching as high as 47%. Even against a background of one million naive CD8 T cells, spiked-in Jurkat TCR RNA amounting to a single cell's worth was reported to be detectable. In CMV-specific effector cells, clones with more than 20 RNA copies accounted for over 99% of molecules, whereas in naive cells such clones accounted for under 1%. Approximately 2.7 recovered TCR RNA copies per cell were obtained by modeling, versus roughly 10 by digital PCR, implying a capture efficiency of about 30%. The naive libraries included spiked-in Jurkat TCR RNA (10 copies' worth), and this RNA is not part of the donor repertoire. Identical TCR molecules sharing a barcode could cause highly expanded clone sizes to be underestimated.

The library was produced with PCR. The run used an Illumina HiSeq 4000. Bulk TCR libraries were made following a previously described method, with the TCR primers given in Table S5. The Qiagen AllPrep DNA/RNA kit was used to purify total RNA. Before analysis, reads from multiple sequencing runs of the same library were pooled. The original pipeline was this. Reads were retained only if an exact TCR constant sequence was present, and the retained reads were trimmed to 150 nt and grouped according to their 12-nt molecular barcodes. Reads inside each barcode group were sub-clustered using a 15% Levenshtein threshold, and a quality-weighted consensus sequence was constructed for each RNA molecule. Non-functional sequences were filtered out, along with any lower-count sequence sitting one edit away from another sequence. Barcode sub-clusters with fewer than 20% of the maximum read count were removed, based on fitting two negative binomial distributions. Using fastp trimming at Q25 and MiXCR clonotype assembly, TCRdb reanalyzed the public sequencing data and kept in-frame beta chains. Here each entry gathers all rows of one CDR3 protein and keeps the most common genes and DNA. The V and J calls and clone size come from TCRdb's table, not from the authors' own analysis. For this sample the table gives some 65,000 distinct CDR3 sequences, of which less than 20% were detected only once. The ten largest make up under 2% of the sample.

Measured from the cysteine to the phenylalanine, the CDR3 is 13 residues long. Only CDR3 DNA remains: 39 bases, in frame from the first base. V loses 3 bases of germline sequence and J loses 7 bases, and the interval between the two ends is 12 bases. CDR1 and CDR2 (MNHEY, SMNVEV) derive from the germline V gene (reference sequence). Libraries of naive CD8 T cells were generated from roughly 21,000 to 960,000 sorted cells, with 10%, 30% or 50% of the purified RNA used. On a BD FACSAria II, naive CD8 T cells were FACS-sorted as CD8+CD4-CCR7+CD45RA+ and collected into RLT Plus buffer. To test detection sensitivity, Jurkat RNA equal to ten TCR copies was added to samples of about 18,000-1,100,000 naive CD8 T cells. Enrichment of CD8 T cells was done with RosetteSep CD8+ T Cell Enrichment Cocktail plus Ficoll-Paque, and ACK red cell lysis came afterward.

In this chain, TRBV27 is recombined with TRBJ2-5; the D segment could be TRBD2, given 6 matching bases. Sequences were obtained from naive CD8+ T cells from blood, with Jurkat cell RNA spiked in. This specimen's cell subset or site label, per the study, means: FACS-sorted CD8+CD4-CCR7+CD45RA+ naive T cells. This receptor was obtained from a human donor in good health. Some libraries in this study had Jurkat cell RNA spiked in. The sequence in DNA is TGTGCCAGCAGTTTTGGGGTCGGGGGGACCCAGTACTTC. It is translated as CASSFGVGGTQYF.